The 32 T cell receptor beta chains below come from one sample, sequenced in a study of patients and donors after allogeneic stem cell transplantation. In TCRdb, the RT-PCR reads were re-called with MiXCR into one record per CDR3 protein. This table holds about 70,000 distinct CDR3 sequences, more than 20% found once. The source material was blood, either unsorted or a sorted T cell fraction (not recorded which). Receptor source: a human donor who was either an allogeneic HSCT recipient or a stem cell or donor lymphocyte infusion donor (not recorded which). It is not recorded whose cells these are; they may come from a transplant donor.

The chain employs TRBV10-3 and TRBJ2-7; D possibly corresponds to TRBD2 (6 bases). The germline V gene encodes CDR1 ENHRY and CDR2 SYGVKD. The CDR3 runs 14 residues. Trimming removed 2 bases at V and 3 bases at J, with 11 bases between. CDR3 DNA: TGTGCCATCAGTGAGGGCAGGCGGGACTACGAGCAGTACTTC. Amino acid sequence: CAISEGRRDYEQYF.

This clonotype was counted at least ten times. The chain has TRBV7-9 and TRBJ1-1, with D possibly TRBD1 on 5 matching bases. Germline lookup yields CDR1 SEHNR and CDR2 FQNEAQ (reference sequence). Trimming left V 5 bases short and J 7 bases short, with 23 bases between. CDR3 length: 16 residues. The CDR3 DNA follows: TGTGCCAGCAGCCCATCGTCGGGAACAGGAGGTATTGAAGCTTTCTTT. This sequence encodes CASSPSSGTGGIEAFF.

This clonotype has more than one count but fewer than ten. The V call is TRBV5-5, the J call TRBJ1-6; the D is unclear. V lost 2 bases and J lost 8, with 11 bases in between. Germline V gene sequence: CDR1 SGHKS, CDR2 YYEKEE (reference sequence). The CDR3 has 14 amino acids. The CDR3 loop reads CASSLFPLDSPLHF. CDR3 nucleotide sequence: TGTGCCAGCAGCTTATTCCCGCTTGATTCACCCCTCCACTTT.

In this sample, this clonotype turned up a few times. This rearrangement joins TRBV20-1 to TRBJ1-2, with no clear D. The V gene lost 7 bases and the J gene lost 0 bases, with 9 bases spanning the gap. The germline V gene encodes CDR1 DFQATT and CDR2 SNEGSKA (reference sequence). This CDR3 spans 12 amino acids. The CDR3 spells CSVANSNYGYTF. The CDR3 region has the DNA TGCAGTGTAGCGAATTCTAACTATGGCTACACCTTC.

The chain recombines TRBV29-1 with TRBJ1-2; 8 nucleotides agree with TRBD1. Germline CDR1 reads SQVTM; CDR2 reads ANQGSEA. The CDR3 totals 11 residues. Trimming at V came to 7 bases and at J to 7 bases, leaving 5 bases not matched to a gene. The CDR3 protein is CSATGGSGYTF. The CDR3 bases are TGCAGCGCCACAGGGGGTTCTGGCTACACCTTC.

The chain uses TRBV12-3 or TRBV12-4 and TRBJ2-5; TRBD2 matches 10 bases. The CDR3 spans 15 residues. With V trimmed by 3 bases and J by 6 bases, 7 bases remained unmatched. CDR3 in amino acids: CASSFQREGSQTQYF. Here the CDR3 DNA reads TGTGCCAGCAGTTTTCAGCGGGAGGGTTCTCAGACCCAGTACTTC.

This clonotype has a handful of counts. The chain is built from TRBV12-5 and TRBJ2-1, with TRBD1 as a possible D gene (6 bases). Trimming took 0 bases from V and 4 from J, leaving 13 bases between them. CDR1 and CDR2 from the germline V gene are LGHNT and FRNRAP. The CDR3 totals 16 residues. The CDR3 DNA is TGTGCTAGTGGTTTGGTACTTGACAGGCTATACAATGAGCAGTTCTTC. Translating it yields CASGLVLDRLYNEQFF.

In this sample, this clonotype turned up many times. This chain joins TRBV6-6 and TRBJ1-1; a possible D gene is TRBD1 (6 bases). This CDR3 is 16 amino acids long. V lost 0 bases and J lost 5, with 16 bases in between. Looked up from germline, CDR1 is MNHNY and CDR2 is SVGAGI (reference sequence). The CDR3 sequence: CASSYSQIRDKTEAFF. The CDR3, as DNA: TGTGCCAGCAGTTACTCTCAAATCCGGGACAAGACTGAAGCTTTCTTT.

The chain carries TRBV15 and TRBJ1-2; D unresolved. Per the germline V gene, CDR1 is LNHNV and CDR2 is YYDKDF (reference sequence). This CDR3 has 15 amino acids. Trimming cost V 0 bases and J 4 bases, with 12 bases left between them. The CDR3 DNA sequence: TGTGCCACCAGCAGAGATCGACCGACTTTCTATGGCTACACCTTC. Protein product: CATSRDRPTFYGYTF.

The chain uses TRBV5-1 and TRBJ2-4; 14 bases align to TRBD2. The V gene's germline CDR1 is SGHRS and CDR2 YFSETQ. The CDR3 consists of 15 residues. With V trimmed by 0 bases and J by 12 bases, 5 bases remained unmatched. The CDR3 loop is CASSLAGLAGGHQYF. DNA of the CDR3: TGCGCCAGCAGCTTGGCTGGACTAGCGGGGGGCCATCAGTACTTC.

This clonotype turned up a few times. V gene TRBV12-3 or TRBV12-4 combines with J gene TRBJ2-1; D not resolved. V gave up 5 bases and J gave up 7 bases, with 12 bases separating them. The CDR3 covers 13 residues. The CDR3 nucleotides read TGTGCCAGCAGTATTAGTGTGTTGAATGAGCAGTTCTTC. Residues: CASSISVLNEQFF.

This clonotype occurred many times. The chain carries TRBV20-1 and TRBJ1-1, with a weak D call TRBD1 (6 bases). CDR3 size: 13 residues. The germline V and J ends were trimmed by 3 bases and 2 bases, with 10 bases remaining between them. Germline CDR1 reads DFQATT; CDR2 reads SNEGSKA (reference sequence). Here the CDR3 DNA reads TGCAGTGCTAGTTCGGGGGGCAACACTGAAGCTTTCTTT. It specifies CSASSGGNTEAFF.

This clonotype was observed a few times. This chain connects TRBV7-6 to TRBJ2-1, with a possible D match to TRBD2 (6 bases). The V and J ends lost 2 bases and 1 base respectively, with 18 bases between them. The CDR3 loop spans 18 amino acids. CDR1 and CDR2 (germline): SGHVS, FNYEAQ. CDR3: CASSLFFRDSHSYNEQFF. In DNA form, the CDR3 reads TGTGCCAGCAGCTTATTCTTCCGGGACTCCCATTCCTACAATGAGCAGTTCTTC.

This chain connects TRBV12-3 or TRBV12-4 to TRBJ2-3; 7 bases align to TRBD1. The CDR3 spans 15 residues. With V trimmed by 5 bases and J by 0 bases, 5 bases remained unmatched. The CDR3 nucleotides read TGTGCCAGCAGTCTCCGGGACAGAAGCACAGATACGCAGTATTTT. It is translated as CASSLRDRSTDTQYF.

The rearrangement links TRBV5-1 to TRBJ2-1; 8 nucleotides line up with TRBD2. After removal of 1 base from V and 3 bases from J, the junction contained 6 bases not matched to a gene. The CDR3 contains 16 residues. Per germline, CDR1 SGHRS and CDR2 YFSETQ. CDR3 nucleotide sequence: TGCGCCAGCAGCTTGTCCAGCGGGGGAAGCTACAATGAGCAGTTCTTC. This gives the protein CASSLSSGGSYNEQFF.

This clonotype was observed a few times. The CDR3 spells CASSPGRYTEAFF. In DNA form, the CDR3 reads TGTGCCAGCTCACCGGGACGGTACACTGAAGCTTTCTTT. The chain carries TRBV18 and TRBJ1-1; TRBD1 is a possible D gene (5 bases). Deletions cut 3 bases from V and 3 bases from J, with 8 bases between. The CDR3 sequence is 13 residues long. Germline V lookup: CDR1 KGHSH, CDR2 LQKENI.

The sample holds a few counts of this clonotype. This sequence joins TRBV6-5 and TRBJ1-1; 8 bases fit TRBD1. From germline, CDR1 is MNHEY and CDR2 SVGAGI. Trimming removed 5 bases from V and 6 bases from J; junction bases left unmatched: 8. CDR3 length: 14 amino acids. CDR3 bases: TGTGCCAGCAGTGATGGACAGGGCGTATCTGAAGCTTTCTTT. This encodes CASSDGQGVSEAFF.

The chain couples TRBV18 to TRBJ1-1; possible D gene TRBD1, 5 bases. Trimming cost V 5 bases and J 3 bases, with 10 bases left between them. The CDR3 length is 13 residues. Germline V gene sequence: CDR1 KGHSH, CDR2 LQKENI. This CDR3 reads CASSGQGYTEAFF. CDR3 bases: TGTGCCAGCTCAGGCCAGGGCTACACTGAAGCTTTCTTT. The whole variable domain, remainder taken from reference TRBV18 and TRBJ1-1, is NAGVMQNPRHLVRRRGQEARLRCSPMKGHSHVYWYRQLPEEGLKFMVYLQKENIIDESGMPKERFSAEFPKEGPSILRIQQVVRGDSAAYFCASSGQGYTEAFFGQGTRLTVV.

The gene calls are TRBV12-3 or TRBV12-4 and TRBJ2-5, with 7 nucleotides matching TRBD1. The CDR3 contains 17 residues. After removal of 6 bases from V and 2 bases from J, the junction contained 15 bases not matched to a gene. The CDR3 region has the DNA TGTGCCAGCAGCCCCCTCCCAGGGACAGCCAGACAAGAGACCCAGTACTTC. The encoded protein is CASSPLPGTARQETQYF.

In this sample, this clonotype turned up a few times. This chain connects TRBV5-1 to TRBJ2-1; TRBD2 might be the D (5 bases). Germline CDR1 SGHRS, CDR2 YFSETQ. The CDR3 runs 17 residues. The V and J ends lost 0 bases and 3 bases respectively, with 16 bases between them. The CDR3 coding sequence is TGCGCCAGCAGCTTGGAACCCCAGTGGGAGATCTACAATGAGCAGTTCTTC. This sequence encodes CASSLEPQWEIYNEQFF.

This clonotype came up a few times. The chain employs TRBV12-3 or TRBV12-4 and TRBJ1-1; D not certain. The CDR3 length is 10 residues. Between the trimmed V and J ends, which lost 3 bases and 10 bases, there was a span of 6 bases. CDR3 region: CASSLLPAFF. The DNA of the CDR3 is TGTGCCAGCAGTTTGTTACCAGCTTTCTTT.

This clonotype was counted between two and nine times. The genes are TRBV5-1 and TRBJ1-2; no clear D gene. CDR3 length: 15 residues. Germline V gives CDR1 SGHRS, CDR2 YFSETQ. Deletions cut 3 bases from V and 3 bases from J, with 15 bases between. The DNA for the CDR3 is TGCGCCAGCAGCTACGACGGACTATCCGACTATGGCTACACCTTC. Amino acid sequence: CASSYDGLSDYGYTF. Using reference TRBV5-1 and TRBJ1-2 for the parts outside the CDR3, the full variable domain is KAGVTQTPRYLIKTRGQQVTLSCSPISGHRSVSWYQQTPGQGLQFLFEYFSETQRNKGNFPGRFSGRQFSNSRSEMNVSTLELGDSALYLCASSYDGLSDYGYTFGSGTRLTVV.

The chain couples TRBV28 to TRBJ2-5; tentatively, D is TRBD2 (6 bases). Germline V gene sequence: CDR1 MDHEN, CDR2 SYDVKM. The CDR3 consists of 13 residues. Deletions cut 4 bases from V and 1 base from J, with 7 bases between. Written as DNA, the CDR3 is TGTGCCAGCAGTTCCGGGGGCCAAGAGACCCAGTACTTC. Translated, it gives CASSSGGQETQYF.

Only one count was recorded for this clonotype. V and J are TRBV6-5 and TRBJ2-3; D is unresolved. From germline, CDR1 is MNHEY and CDR2 SVGAGI. V lost 8 bases and J lost 3, with 6 bases in between. The CDR3 has 11 residues. The CDR3 DNA follows: TGTGCCAGCCCAGCAACAGATACGCAGTATTTT. Its protein product is CASPATDTQYF.

V gene TRBV5-1 combines with J gene TRBJ1-1; TRBD1 aligns across 12 bases. CDR3 length: 19 amino acids. The V gene end was trimmed by 2 bases and the J gene end by 5 bases; junction bases not matched to a gene: 16. CDR1 and CDR2 (germline): SGHRS, YFSETQ. The CDR3 reads CASSFRDRGLIGHLTEAFF. Here the CDR3 DNA reads TGCGCCAGCAGCTTCCGGGACAGGGGGCTGATTGGGCATTTAACTGAAGCTTTCTTT.

The chain recombines TRBV2 with TRBJ2-1; 11 bases are a match to TRBD1. The germline CDR1 and CDR2 sequences are SNHLY and FYNNEI. This CDR3 region has 15 residues. The J segment lost 5 bases and the V segment lost 8 bases, leaving 8 bases of the junction unmatched. The CDR3, as DNA: TGTGCCAGCCTTAAAGGACAGGGGGCGAACAATGAGCAGTTCTTC. Translation gives CASLKGQGANNEQFF.

The genes are TRBV9 and TRBJ1-1; D is uncertain. Trimming took 0 bases from V and 4 from J, leaving 7 bases between them. This CDR3 spans 13 amino acids. The germline V gene has CDR1 SGDLS and CDR2 YYNGEE. The CDR3 loop is CASSVGIGTEAFF. The CDR3 coding sequence is TGTGCCAGCAGCGTAGGGATAGGCACTGAAGCTTTCTTT.

CDR3 DNA sequence: TGTGCCAGTAGTATAGACAGTCGGGGCCCCTGGGGAACTGAAGCTTTCTTT. It codes for CASSIDSRGPWGTEAFF. The chain is built from TRBV19 and TRBJ1-1; tentative D call: TRBD1 (5 bases). The CDR3 consists of 17 residues. Trimming pared 0 bases from V and 5 bases from J, leaving 19 bases between. Per the germline V gene, CDR1 is LNHDA and CDR2 is SQIVND (reference sequence). The variable domain in full, with the rest retrieved from reference TRBV19 and TRBJ1-1, is DGGITQSPKYLFRKEGQNVTLSCEQNLNHDAMYWYRQDPGQGLRLIYYSQIVNDFQKGDIAEGYSVSREKKESFPLTVTSAQKNPTAFYLCASSIDSRGPWGTEAFFGQGTRLTVV.

This clonotype has only a few counts. The chain carries TRBV14 and TRBJ2-3, with a tentative D call TRBD2 (5 bases). Trimming removed 1 base at V and 4 bases at J, with 12 bases between. The CDR3 has 15 residues. Germline lookup yields CDR1 SGHDN and CDR2 FVKESK. CDR3 protein: CASSQGIRRADTQYF. CDR3 DNA sequence: TGTGCCAGCAGCCAAGGTATTAGGCGGGCAGATACGCAGTATTTT. Combining the CDR3 with reference TRBV14 and TRBJ2-3 gives the whole variable domain EAGVTQFPSHSVIEKGQTVTLRCDPISGHDNLYWYRRVMGKEIKFLLHFVKESKQDESGMPNNRFLAERTGGTYSTLKVQPAELEDSGVYFCASSQGIRRADTQYFGPGTRLTVL.

The chain is built from TRBV5-1 and TRBJ2-2; D may be TRBD2 (6 bases). The CDR3 extends over 17 amino acids. The germline V and J ends were trimmed by 2 bases and 4 bases, with 18 bases remaining between them. The V gene's germline CDR1 is SGHRS and CDR2 YFSETQ. CDR3 nucleotide sequence: TGCGCCAGCAGCTTCCGCTCCGGAGGGACCTTCACCGGGGAGCTGTTTTTT. Its translation: CASSFRSGGTFTGELFF.

This chain connects TRBV29-1 to TRBJ2-7; no clear D gene. CDR1 is SQVTM, CDR2 ANQGSEA, per germline. There are 11 residues in the CDR3. V lost 6 bases and J 2 bases, leaving 8 bases between the germline ends. The chain's CDR3 is CSVTRAYEQYF. DNA of the CDR3: TGCAGCGTAACCAGAGCCTACGAGCAGTACTTC.

V gene TRBV7-3 combines with J gene TRBJ1-2; possibly TRBD1 for D (6 bases). This CDR3 comprises 13 residues. Germline V CDR1 and CDR2: SGHTA, FQGTGA. Trimming removed 4 bases at V and 5 bases at J, with 11 bases between. The chain's CDR3 is CASSSTGRYGYTF. The CDR3 region has the DNA TGTGCCAGCAGCTCCACAGGGAGGTATGGCTACACCTTC.